This TCR beta chain was recovered during a study of CD8+CD57+ T cells in acquired aplastic anemia. Study information: CD4+ and CD8+ cells, once sorted, gave DNA averaging about 3.4 ug.

Points from the study as a whole: Both patients and controls carried the same twenty-nine CD8+ CDR3 sequences. Patients and healthy controls showed no significant CD8+ Simpson's diversity difference.

Of note for this clonotype: Its antigen remains unidentified. A much larger clone lies one base from this, so it may be a read error.

CDR1 and CDR2 (germline): MNHNS, SASEGT. This CDR3 has 14 residues. V shed 9 bases, J shed 10 bases, and the junction held 11 bases outside the gene matches. Genomic DNA constituted the template upon which TCR beta VDJ and CDR3 profiling was performed. TCRdb re-called the reads through MiXCR, storing one row per CDR3 protein. Of some 82,000 distinct CDR3 sequences listed, about half are singletons. The sequenced material came from sorted CD4+, CD8+, or CD8+CD57+ T cells (not recorded which) from PBMCs. The chain employs TRBV6-1 and TRBJ2-1; TRBD2 aligns across 11 bases. This receptor was obtained from a human donor in good health, serving as a control. CDR3 loop: CASEGSGRGYEQFF. DNA for the CDR3: TGTGCCAGTGAGGGTAGCGGGAGGGGCTACGAGCAGTTCTTC.